One sample yielded the 29 T cell receptor beta chains listed below, sequenced in a study of CD8 T cell repertoires and HIV-1 epitope variants. The repertoire was sequenced with immunoSEQ multiplex PCR; TCRdb's copy has only in-frame clones and lacks some. The table shows 4,500 to 7,000 clones, with less than 70% occurring only once. What these receptors recognize is not known. The specimen was cultured CD8+ T cells derived from PBMCs. The receptor set was obtained from a male donor with HIV.

This clone was counted between two and nine times. The J gene is TRBJ2-1, the V gene TRBV5-5; the match to TRBD2 covers 10 bases. The CDR3 covers 16 residues. Germline V gives CDR1 SGHKS, CDR2 YYEKEE (reference sequence). V shed 4 bases, J shed 2 bases, and the junction held 6 bases outside the gene matches. The CDR3 is CASSVAGGPPYNEQFF. The CDR3 DNA reads as TGTGCCAGCAGCGTAGCGGGAGGCCCCCCCTACAATGAGCAGTTCTTC. Full variable domain (remainder filled in from reference TRBV5-5 and TRBJ2-1): DAGVTQSPTHLIKTRGQQVTLRCSPISGHKSVSWYQQVLGQGPQFIFQYYEKEERGRGNFPDRFSARQFPNYSSELNVNALLLGDSALYLCASSVAGGPPYNEQFFGPGTRLTVL.

The chain joins TRBV7-9 to TRBJ1-2; no clear D. V gave up 5 bases and J gave up 3 bases, with 10 bases separating them. The CDR3 covers 13 residues. Germline V gives CDR1 SEHNR, CDR2 FQNEAQ (reference sequence). The CDR3 sequence is CASSIPGYYGYTF. For the CDR3, the DNA is TGTGCCAGCAGCATCCCGGGATACTATGGCTACACCTTC.

The chain couples TRBV5-1 to TRBJ1-1, with 10 positions matching TRBD1. This CDR3 has 13 amino acids. Trimming at V came to 3 bases and at J to 10 bases, leaving 6 bases not matched to a gene. Germline CDR1 reads SGHRS; CDR2 reads YFSETQ. CDR3 bases: TGCGCCAGCAGCTCCGGGACAGGGGATGTAGCTTTCTTT. It yields the protein CASSSGTGDVAFF.

The chain has TRBV6-5 and TRBJ2-2, with 8 nucleotides matching TRBD2. V lost 0 bases to trimming and J lost 1 base; unmatched junction nucleotides: 1. The germline V gene has CDR1 MNHEY and CDR2 SVGAGI. The CDR3 totals 16 residues. The CDR3 region is CASSYSAGGNTGELFF. The CDR3 DNA is TGTGCCAGCAGTTACTCGGCGGGGGGGAACACCGGGGAGCTGTTTTTT.

V and J are TRBV7-2 and TRBJ2-1, with D hard to call. Trimming took 0 bases from V and 8 from J, leaving 8 bases between them. The CDR3 loop spans 13 amino acids. Per the germline V gene, CDR1 is SGHTA and CDR2 is FQGNSA. CDR3: CASSLAAFDEQFF. The CDR3, as DNA: TGTGCCAGCAGCTTAGCAGCGTTTGATGAGCAGTTCTTC.

This clone was detected a few times. The J gene is TRBJ2-7, the V gene TRBV19, with 9 bases aligning to TRBD2. The germline CDR1 and CDR2 sequences are LNHDA and SQIVND (reference sequence). J lost 2 bases, V lost 5 bases, and 7 bases had no gene match. This CDR3 region has 15 residues. The CDR3 DNA sequence: TGTGCCAGTAGTCTGGCGGGGGGGACAACCTACGAGCAGTACTTC. Its translation: CASSLAGGTTYEQYF.

The chain recombines TRBV28 with TRBJ2-7; 12 nucleotides line up with TRBD2. The CDR3 runs 16 residues. Germline CDR1 and CDR2: MDHEN and SYDVKM. With V trimmed by 5 bases and J by 3 bases, 8 bases remained unmatched. CDR3 sequence: CASSPLGLAGFYEQYF. The CDR3 DNA reads as TGTGCCAGCAGTCCCCTGGGACTAGCGGGTTTCTACGAGCAGTACTTC. The full variable domain, rest sourced from reference TRBV28 and TRBJ2-7, is DVKVTQSSRYLVKRTGEKVFLECVQDMDHENMFWYRQDPGLGLRLIYFSYDVKMKEKGDIPEGYSVSREKKERFSLILESASTNQTSMYLCASSPLGLAGFYEQYFGPGTRLTVT.

CDR3 DNA sequence: TGTATTAGCGGGAAAACCTACAATGAGCAGTTCTTC. It codes for CISGKTYNEQFF. The chain carries TRBV28 and TRBJ2-1; the match to TRBD2 covers 8 bases. This CDR3 is 12 amino acids long. The germline V gene has CDR1 MDHEN and CDR2 SYDVKM.

This clone was seen just once. V is TRBV9 and J is TRBJ1-2; a weak D match, TRBD1 (6 bases). CDR1 SGDLS and CDR2 YYNGEE come from the germline V gene. V was cut by 1 base and J by 8 bases, with 21 bases left in between. This CDR3 is 16 amino acids long. The CDR3 region is CASSVWTTGAEEGYTF. The CDR3 bases are TGTGCCAGCAGCGTATGGACGACGGGGGCAGAGGAAGGCTACACCTTC.

The chain uses TRBV7-2 and TRBJ1-1; 11 nucleotides align to TRBD1. CDR1 SGHTA and CDR2 FQGNSA come from the germline V gene. V was clipped by 6 bases and J by 0 bases; unmatched bases: 6. This CDR3 comprises 16 residues. CDR3 protein: CASSPRDRGLNTEAFF. In DNA form, the CDR3 reads TGTGCCAGCAGTCCCCGGGACAGGGGGTTGAACACTGAAGCTTTCTTT.

The rearrangement joins TRBV6-1 to TRBJ2-1; D is ambiguous. The length of the CDR3 is 14 residues. The V end lost 4 bases, the J end lost 0 bases, and 7 bases lay between the germline ends. The germline CDR1 and CDR2 sequences are MNHNS and SASEGT. CDR3 in DNA: TGTGCCAGCAGTGCTAGGGACTCCTACAATGAGCAGTTCTTC. Its protein product is CASSARDSYNEQFF.

This chain links TRBV4-3 with TRBJ2-2; the D is unclear. Germline V lookup: CDR1 LGHNA, CDR2 YSLEER. V shed 0 bases and J shed 1 base, with 3 bases lying between them. The CDR3 contains 14 residues. The CDR3 DNA reads TGCGCCAGCAGCCAAGATGGGAACACCGGGGAGCTGTTTTTT. Encoded protein: CASSQDGNTGELFF.

The rearrangement uses TRBV15 and TRBJ2-1; either TRBD1 or TRBD2 may fit D (5 bases each). V dropped 0 bases and J dropped 7 bases, with 16 bases sitting between them. CDR3 length: 16 amino acids. Germline V lookup: CDR1 LNHNV, CDR2 YYDKDF (reference sequence). The CDR3 region is CATSRDGGYLGNEQFF. CDR3 in DNA: TGTGCCACCAGCAGAGATGGGGGATACCTAGGGAATGAGCAGTTCTTC.

This clone showed up just once. V is TRBV5-4 and J is TRBJ2-5; D gene uncertain. There are 13 residues in the CDR3. With 0 bases removed from V and 3 bases from J, the gap between germline ends came to 6 bases. Germline V gene lookup returns CDR1 SGHNT and CDR2 YYREEE (reference sequence). This chain's CDR3 is CASSLEAEETQYF. The CDR3, as DNA: TGTGCCAGCAGCTTGGAGGCGGAAGAGACCCAGTACTTC.

The gene calls are TRBV6-1 and TRBJ1-1; D uncertain. CDR1 is MNHNS and CDR2 is SASEGT in the germline V gene. The V end was cut by 7 bases, the J end by 0 bases, with 15 bases between. The CDR3 length is 15 residues. The CDR3 coding sequence is TGTGCCAGCACCCCACCCAGGCTTATGAACACTGAAGCTTTCTTT. Encoded protein: CASTPPRLMNTEAFF.

The chain links TRBV6-5 to TRBJ2-7; TRBD1 is a possible D gene (5 bases). The V end lost 6 bases, the J end lost 0 bases, and 15 bases lay between the germline ends. The germline CDR1 and CDR2 sequences are MNHEY and SVGAGI. This CDR3 has 15 amino acids. CDR3 nucleotide sequence: TGTGCCAGCAGCTCCGGACACTTAGACTCCTACGAGCAGTACTTC. This sequence encodes CASSSGHLDSYEQYF.

The chain links TRBV10-3 to TRBJ2-2, with D hard to call. Germline values: CDR1 ENHRY, CDR2 SYGVKD. There are 13 residues in the CDR3. V was trimmed by 4 bases and J by 5 bases, leaving 8 bases between them. CDR3 bases: TGTGCCATCAGTGTAGGAGAAACCGGGGAGCTGTTTTTT. As protein: CAISVGETGELFF.

The J gene is TRBJ2-1, the V gene TRBV6-1, with 8 nucleotides matching TRBD1. This CDR3 region has 16 residues. Germline CDR1 is MNHNS and CDR2 is SASEGT. V trimming: 0 bases; J trimming: 5 bases; junction bases outside the gene matches: 6. CDR3 nucleotide sequence: TGTGCCAGCAGTGAAGCGAGAGCGGACAGGGACAATGAGCAGTTCTTC. This encodes CASSEARADRDNEQFF.

Only one count was recorded for this clone. The V gene is TRBV4-2, the J gene TRBJ1-5; D is undetermined. CDR1 LGHNA and CDR2 YNFKEQ come from the germline V gene. Trimming stripped 3 bases from V and 2 bases from J, with 11 bases between. The length of the CDR3 is 15 residues. CDR3 in DNA: TGTGCCAGCAGCCAGGAGTCAGATGGCAATCAGCCCCAGCATTTT. Amino acids: CASSQESDGNQPQHF.

This chain uses TRBV25-1 with TRBJ1-2; D remains ambiguous. The V gene's germline CDR1 is MGHDK and CDR2 SYGVNS. This CDR3 region has 14 residues. The ends were cut back, 1 base at V and 4 bases at J, with 10 bases in the middle. CDR3: CASSELGSFYGYTF. In DNA, the CDR3 is TGTGCCAGCAGTGAATTGGGCAGTTTCTATGGCTACACCTTC.

The chain joins TRBV28 to TRBJ2-7, with D tentatively TRBD2 (5 bases). V lost 3 bases to trimming and J lost 6 bases, with 12 bases between them. The germline CDR1 and CDR2 sequences are MDHEN and SYDVKM. This CDR3 has 13 amino acids. Written as DNA, the CDR3 is TGTGCCAGCAGTTTCACCGGGAACCTCGAGCAGTACTTC. Protein: CASSFTGNLEQYF.

By proportion, this clone is medium-sized. The V and J genes are TRBV19 and TRBJ2-2; D gene ambiguous. The V gene's germline CDR1 is LNHDA and CDR2 SQIVND (reference sequence). The CDR3 spans 14 residues. The V end was cut by 3 bases, the J end by 4 bases, with 9 bases between. As DNA, the CDR3 is TGTGCCAGTAGTATTAGAGGATCCACCGGGGAGCTGTTTTTT. Translation gives CASSIRGSTGELFF.

This clone appeared a single time. V usage is TRBV27 and J usage is TRBJ2-2; 9 nucleotides match TRBD2. CDR1 is MNHEY, CDR2 SMNVEV, per germline (reference sequence). Losses at the gene ends were 5 bases for V and 0 bases for J; bases not matched to a gene: 13. The CDR3 length is 19 residues. The CDR3 DNA reads as TGTGCCAGCAGTGTAGCCCCCCCCACTAGCGGGCCGAACACCGGGGAGCTGTTTTTT. Translated, it gives CASSVAPPTSGPNTGELFF.

This chain uses TRBV9 with TRBJ2-1, with D hard to call. The germline V gene encodes CDR1 SGDLS and CDR2 YYNGEE. The CDR3 contains 14 residues. The V and J ends lost 0 bases and 6 bases respectively, with 10 bases between them. The CDR3 reads CASSVDPAGNEQFF. CDR3 DNA: TGTGCCAGCAGCGTAGACCCAGCCGGCAATGAGCAGTTCTTC.

The sample holds a few counts of this clone. The chain has TRBV27 and TRBJ1-1; 8 bases match TRBD1. The CDR3 consists of 16 residues. V lost 5 bases to trimming and J lost 7 bases; unmatched junction nucleotides: 15. Germline values: CDR1 MNHEY, CDR2 SMNVEV (reference sequence). CDR3 nucleotides: TGTGCCAGCAGTCAAAATAGACTGGACAGGGCAGTTGAAGCTTTCTTT. Its protein product is CASSQNRLDRAVEAFF.

V and J are TRBV4-1 and TRBJ2-7, with TRBD2 identical over 11 bases. The V gene end was trimmed by 6 bases and the J gene end by 2 bases; junction bases not matched to a gene: 3. Per germline, CDR1 MGHRA and CDR2 YSYEKL. The CDR3 is 14 residues long. CDR3 nucleotides: TGCGCCAGCAGTGGGACTAGCGGAGCCTACGAGCAGTACTTC. Its protein is CASSGTSGAYEQYF.

CDR3 region: CASSLGIPPNTEAFF. In DNA, the CDR3 is TGTGCCAGCAGTCTGGGGATTCCTCCTAACACTGAAGCTTTCTTT. This chain joins TRBV7-9 and TRBJ1-1, with D uncertain. The CDR3 runs to 15 residues. V lost 6 bases, J lost 2 bases, and 16 bases lay in between. Germline V gives CDR1 SEHNR, CDR2 FQNEAQ (reference sequence).

The V and J genes are TRBV7-9 and TRBJ1-1; D gene uncertain. Trimming left V 7 bases short and J 3 bases short, with 9 bases between. Germline CDR1 is SEHNR and CDR2 is FQNEAQ (reference sequence). CDR3 size: 12 residues. The CDR3 reads CASIHEDTEAFF. The CDR3 bases are TGTGCCAGCATCCACGAGGACACTGAAGCTTTCTTT.

This clone appeared a few times. This chain links TRBV14 with TRBJ1-1; the D is unclear. CDR1 and CDR2 (germline): SGHDN, FVKESK. The CDR3 loop spans 14 amino acids. Trimming took off 2 bases at V and 5 bases at J, with 12 bases between the two ends. CDR3: CASSQTIRWTEAFF. The CDR3 coding sequence is TGTGCCAGCAGCCAAACCATCCGGTGGACTGAAGCTTTCTTT.